This T cell receptor beta chain is drawn from a study of T cell responses to AZD1222 COVID-19 vaccine (dated by TCRdb to the early 2020s). With regard to the full study: AZD1222 recipients with second doses at about 4 weeks or about 12 weeks were pooled, because spike-specific TCR depth and breadth did not differ between schedules. A total of more than 230 trial participants underwent TCR sequencing, of whom some 210 received two doses of AZD1222 and 26 received two doses of the MenACWY control vaccine. Trial participants were enrolled by age into 18-55, 56-69 and 70-plus year subgroups, with approximately 150, 30 and 60 TCR-sequenced participants respectively.

To note about this clone: No cognate antigen has been identified for it. Nothing much larger sits one base from this clone, and base qualities are not available.

Summary of the overall study and its limitations: Conclusions about previously exposed vaccinees were limited because only six or seven AZD1222 recipients were SARS-CoV-2 seropositive at baseline. Epitopes outside the regions mutated in the B.1.351 and B.1.1.7 variants were reportedly recognized by nearly half of the unique spike-specific TCRs. CD4 TCRs associated with the vaccine covered the entire spike protein, and the dominant responses were in regions 160-218 and 743-854. Most participants were white British and females outnumbered males, and the authors suggested that clonal diversity may have been underestimated. Because no samples from the day 14 peak response were available, repertoires could be characterized only after the peak T cell response. In the small 56-69-year group, the increase in depth fell short of significance, most likely because of low power. Spike-specific TCR breadth and depth rose significantly after two AZD1222 doses compared with day 0 and with MenACWY recipients.

The time point label here, explained by the study, means: baseline before first vaccination. Samples from vaccinated people were obtained from the UK trials COV001 and COV002, which included a single-blind randomized controlled phase 2/3 trial of AZD1222 (ChAdOx1 nCoV-19) in healthy adults. For TCRbeta chain sequencing, PBMC samples were collected from trial participants at day 0 and at day 28 after the second dose. The CDR3 regions of human TCRbeta chains were subjected to immunosequencing. The original methods were these. Repertoire TCRs were matched against a reference library of SARS-CoV-2-specific TCRs generated with the MIRA antigen-specificity platform. Breadth meant the fraction of unique TCRs that were SARS-CoV-2-associated, whereas depth meant the fraction of total T cells that were SARS-CoV-2-associated. Using the MIRA data, every spike-specific TCR was mapped to the spike region that the TCR reacted to and assigned to either a CD4 or a CD8 class. Log10-transformed breadth and depth values were compared by one-way ANOVA with Sidak's multiple comparisons tests. Imported from immuneACCESS, the table was reduced by TCRdb to in-frame sequences with V and J called. These copies leave out some clones; in studies compared against another copy, an unresolved V gene accounts for under half, and the cause of the remainder is not known. V, J and clone size reflect that table, while D and trimming were determined from the DNA. Counted in this sample were roughly 66,000 clones; roughly 84% of them appeared once. In total, the top ten clones hold under 8% of the sample.

The clonotype comes from an adult in good health. The sequences come from peripheral blood, collected on day 0 of AZD1222 vaccination.

CDR3 loop: CASSLPGTANTGELFF. The DNA sequence is TGCGCCAGCAGCTTACCCGGGACTGCCAACACCGGGGAGCTGTTTTTT. The chain joins TRBV5-1 to TRBJ2-2; a weak D assignment points to TRBD2 (6 bases agree). At the junction V is shortened by 2 bases and J by 2 bases, with 13 bases in between. Including cysteine and phenylalanine, the CDR3 has 16 amino acids. Here the CDR3 DNA is all that survives: 48 bases in frame from base 1. Based on the germline V gene, the CDR1 and CDR2 sequences are SGHRS and YFSETQ. Supplemented by the reference TRBV5-1 and TRBJ2-2 proteins around the CDR3, the complete variable domain is KAGVTQTPRYLIKTRGQQVTLSCSPISGHRSVSWYQQTPGQGLQFLFEYFSETQRNKGNFPGRFSGRQFSNSRSEMNVSTLELGDSALYLCASSLPGTANTGELFFGEGSRLTVL.